This T cell receptor beta chain stems from a study of blood T cell repertoires in COVID-19. Overall study context: Researchers got acute and convalescent COVID-19 samples from the United States, Italy and Spain.

Original processing methods: Amplification of reference gene primers was used by the study to estimate nucleated cell counts. The assay was immunoSEQ multiplex PCR, and TCRdb's table has in-frame clones only and misses some. The V and J calls and clone size were taken over from that table, and D and trimming were inferred from the DNA. The repertoire has about 190,000 clones, roughly 80% of them found once; the top ten carry around an eighth. Germline V gene sequence: CDR1 KGHDR, CDR2 SFDVKD. V lost 5 bases, J lost 3 bases, and 9 bases lay in between. The CDR3 spans 13 residues. The chain has TRBV24-1 and TRBJ1-1, with D possibly being TRBD1 (5 bases). This receptor was taken from a woman in her forties or fifties with acute or convalescent COVID-19. The specimen was peripheral blood. The chain's CDR3 is CATSVREDTEAFF. The CDR3, as DNA: TGTGCCACCAGTGTCAGGGAGGACACTGAAGCTTTCTTT.